This T cell receptor (beta chain) was documented in a study of cytomegalovirus exposure and HLA in healthy donors (TCRdb year 2017). The study in broad terms: An earlier analysis of 587 of the donors reported approximately 270 Gb of sequence data and 117 million unique TCR beta sequences from about 180 million T cells. Donor age, sex, ethnicity and CMV serostatus were compiled alongside the repertoire data. The study aimed to test whether cataloging public T cell receptors could reveal signatures of past pathogen exposure. Approximately 300 gigabases of sequencing data and about 92 million unique TCR sequences made up an early release that covered roughly 670 HLA-typed donors. Because of strong linkage in the cohort, a handful of DR-DQ haplotypes were treated as single units for association and clustering. HLA typing covered class I and class II loci at four-digit resolution. In a later genetic analysis, genome-wide SNP genotypes for about 65% of the roughly 700 donors were used, and that subset was treated as a discovery cohort. To predict cytomegalovirus infection status, the study combined high-throughput TCR immunosequencing, statistical association of individual TCRs with disease status, and machine learning. Every repertoire in the discovery cohort had been generated on one and the same sequencing platform. A later analysis re-examined previously published TCR beta repertoires from 500 to 700 donors and added high-resolution HLA genotyping to investigate patterns of TCR occurrence. In addition to the first cohort of roughly 670 subjects, a separate validation cohort of 130 or so different subjects was used. Of the 300 to 400 genotyped donors, 65% to 90% fell in the genetic ancestry cluster associated with self-reported Caucasian donors. In an earlier analysis of 587 of the donors, high-throughput TCR beta sequencing was used to judge whether each TCR beta V gene segment behaved as functional or pseudogenic. Among some 400 genotyped donors of the cohort, an average of roughly 230,000 unique TCR beta nucleotide sequences was sequenced per donor, of which about 19% were non-productive. Rather than drawing on any new phenotypic data, the later analysis identified candidate immune exposures from TCR beta sequences and the way those sequences occurred across donors. Typing coverage varied by locus: roughly 629-640 donors for A, B, C, DRB1 and DQB1; some 520 for DQA1; around 570 for DPA1; roughly 470 for DPB1. Using immunosequencing, the study profiled T cell repertoires from 550 to 750 subjects and related those repertoires to cytomegalovirus serostatus. Here is what the overall study found, with its caveats: Because HLA typing was unavailable for some donors at each locus, only the typed subset was used in association tests. Because counts were too low, about 15 rarely observed V segments, including chromosome 9 orphons, were left out of the earlier analysis of a few hundred of the donors. In a later analysis, HLA-associated TCR beta chains were found to be more clonally expanded and to have lower generation probabilities than equally common non-associated chains. In a later genetic analysis, fewer N-insertions in productive TCRs were reported among donors in an Asian-associated ancestry cluster than the 666-donor mean. In a later analysis, TCR association rates were found to vary across HLA loci, with the most associated TCRs seen for DRB1 alleles and the fewest for HLA-C alleles. Broadly in line with IMGT annotations, most TCR beta V segments showed up in productive rearrangements about 90% or about 30% of the time in an earlier analysis of under 700 of the donors. This cohort had only TCR beta chains sequenced, and the lack of alpha or paired-chain data limited which features could be detected. For the cohort, immune exposure information was limited to CMV serostatus. An association between a missense DCLRE1C variant and V-gene and J-gene trimming of TCR beta chains was found in a later genetic analysis and replicated in an independent cohort. A later analysis found that most CMV-associated TCR beta chains appeared HLA-restricted, with HLA associations seemingly driven largely by CMV exposure. Most TCR sequences were seen in very few donors, while some public TCRs were found in many individuals. The study gave a list of about 170 TCR beta chains associated with cytomegalovirus. Several of the top co-occurrence clusters appeared to be linked to parvovirus B19, influenza, CMV and Epstein-Barr virus, according to a later analysis. In a later analysis, about 17,000 TCR beta sequences were associated with specific HLA alleles at a false discovery rate of 0.05. Linkage disequilibrium might explain the correlated functional status among segregating V segments, but an unknown experimental factor could not be ruled out. The sequencing pipeline was judged likely to have produced a cluster of highly shared sequence variants as a technical artifact. It was suggested by the authors that the approach could potentially be generalized to other disease states and immunological phenotypes. A further reported finding was that TCR beta sequences accurately predicted the HLA-A and HLA-B alleles for most subjects in the first cohort. Sequencing depth was assumed to be roughly uniform across donors in the presence/absence analyses, though that assumption may not hold. Cytomegalovirus status was reported to be diagnosed by the classifier with high specificity and sensitivity in both the original and validation cohorts. In vitro tests confirmed that a few of the cytomegalovirus-associated TCR beta chains recognize cytomegalovirus antigens. The 87-base-pair reads could not distinguish some IMGT-functional V segments, including TRBV6-2 and TRBV6-3, so those segments were excluded. When HLA alleles, especially DR and DQ, strongly co-occurred, attributing TCR associations to individual alleles was difficult.

Libraries were built with the immunoSEQ multiplex PCR assay. For the multiplex PCR, a mixture combining 60 forward primers for TCR Vbeta segments and 13 reverse primers for TCR Jbeta segments was used. Amplification of the CDR3 region of rearranged TCR beta genes was performed with a multiplex PCR assay on genomic DNA. Amplified TCR beta libraries were sequenced as 87-base-pair reads on the Illumina HiSeq System. The original methods were these. A later analysis tallied tens of millions of unique TCR beta chains across the 700 or so repertoires, and about 12 million of those chains were shared by two or more donors. To remove PCR and sequencing errors, raw reads were error-corrected and collapsed into unique sequences using a nearest-neighbor algorithm that merged closely related sequences. CDR3 sequences were aligned to IMGT reference sequences to assign V, D and J gene segments. For a sequence to be retained, a match of at least six nucleotides to both a V gene segment and a J gene segment was required. A rearrangement counted as productive if the CDR3 had no stop codons and remained in frame with V and J, and every other rearrangement counted as non-productive. Following IMGT convention, CDR3 was defined as the stretch from the second conserved V-encoded cysteine up to the conserved J-encoded phenylalanine. The earlier analysis of about 560 of the donors excluded any sequence lacking an unambiguous match to a single V gene segment. In an earlier analysis of 587 of the donors, V segments were called functional above 56.7% productive rearrangements and were called segregating when the between-donor standard deviation exceeded 5%. To diagnose cytomegalovirus status from the catalog of TCR beta chain sequences, a statistical classification framework was built. V and J gene assignment, in a later analysis, came from comparing TCR nucleotide sequences with IMGT/GENE-DB human TR gene sequences. Using the TCRdist pipeline, a later analysis assigned CDR3 sequences along with most-parsimonious VDJ recombination scenarios. In a later analysis, each TCR beta chain was defined by its CDR3 amino acid sequence together with its V-gene family, and reads without a unique V-gene family were excluded. To address suspected cross-contamination and a sequencing artifact, a later analysis removed several hundred highly shared, low-generation-probability nucleotide sequences. In a later analysis, a clonal expansion index for each public chain was calculated from normalized within-repertoire ranks of inferred template counts. In a later analysis, generation probabilities were computed using a VDJ recombination model fitted to out-of-frame rearrangements, and the results were checked against IGoR. A later analysis scored TCR-TCR, TCR-HLA and TCR-CMV co-occurrence with hypergeometric tests, applying a repertoire-size bias correction to TCR pairs. False discovery rates were estimated in a later analysis by permuting HLA or CMV assignments 20 times. A later analysis grouped co-occurring TCRs with DBSCAN, adding TCRdist sequence similarity when clustering within HLA-allele-positive subsets. Repertoires with fewer than 30,000 or more than 120,000 public chains, plus five repertoires with anomalous nucleotide sharing, were excluded from co-occurrence clustering. TCRdb limited this immuneACCESS table to in-frame rearrangements with V and J called. A share of clones is missing; checked studies link under half to unresolved V genes, and the rest is unexplained. The DNA was the basis for D and trimming; V, J and clone size are from that table. For this sample, the table gives some 84,000 clones. The top ten clones comprise about 0.5% of the sample.

On this clone: Its antigen specificity is not known.

The CDR3 holds 15 amino acids from the cysteine to the phenylalanine. Left in the record is the CDR3 DNA by itself, 45 bases read in frame from the first base. CDR1 SGHRS and CDR2 YFSETQ were looked up in the germline V gene. Trimming at the junction amounts to 0 bases on V and 3 bases on J, and the germline ends lie 9 bases apart. In total, over 600 healthy bone marrow donors made up the cohort. At the time of sampling, all cohort members were nominally healthy, though unrecorded immune exposures were likely present. The donor tested CMV seronegative and was one of the 352 seronegative cohort members. A peripheral blood sample was collected from each donor, and TCR beta sequencing was performed on peripheral blood mononuclear cells. Genomic DNA was extracted from the blood cell samples with the Qiagen DNeasy Blood Extraction Kit.

This sequence originates from a man aged 50-59 years in good health and CMV-seronegative. The specimen sequenced was PBMCs. The chain joins TRBV5-1 to TRBJ2-2, and perhaps TRBD1 as D gene, on 5 matching bases. The DNA reads TGCGCCAGCAGCTTGGCTTCAGGGTACACCGGGGAGCTGTTTTTT. Protein translation: CASSLASGYTGELFF.